This entry describes one TCR beta chain. Its matching antigen is unknown. One base away lies a much larger clone, so this may be a sequencing read error. The germline V gene encodes CDR1 SQVTM and CDR2 ANQGSEA. The CDR3 contains 10 residues. This record belongs to a study of T cell clonotyping in hematopoietic cell transplantation. Study observations and caveats: After transplant, recipient diversity fell while pathologically expanded clonotypes grew through day 180. At the given depth, recipient repertoires were over 95% de novo clonotypes.

Method: immunoSEQ multiplex PCR; TCRdb's copy keeps in-frame clones and lacks some. The repertoire includes roughly 13,000 clones, around three fifths of them detected once, and under 10% sits in the top ten. Sequencing input: PBMCs. J is TRBJ1-2 and V is TRBV29-1; D is unclear. The TCR comes from a human donor who either received an allogeneic hematopoietic cell transplant for a myeloid malignancy or was a related donor (not recorded which). Some clones in this sample may be carry-over from other donors' samples. CDR3 sequence (DNA): TGCAGCGTTGAGGGCTATGACTACACCTTC. This translates into CSVEGYDYTF. Full variable domain (outside the CDR3, taken from reference TRBV29-1 and TRBJ1-2): SAVISQKPSRDICQRGTSLTIQCQVDSQVTMMFWYRQQPGQSLTLIATANQGSEATYESGFVIDKFPISRPNLTFSTLTVSNMSPEDSSIYLCSVEGYDYTFGSGTRLTVV.